One sample yielded the 29 T cell receptor beta chains listed below, sequenced in a study of OX40 agonist ivuxolimab in advanced cancers. Only in-frame clones appear in the TCRdb table, and some are missing; sequencing was by immunoSEQ multiplex PCR. Of approximately 43,000 clones listed, around 81% are singletons. The sample here was CD4+ or CD8+ T cells sorted from blood, taken in a trial of the OX40 agonist ivuxolimab. The receptor set was obtained from an adult with an advanced solid tumor such as melanoma, head and neck, liver or kidney cancer.

The chain employs TRBV29-1 and TRBJ1-3; D remains unclear. Germline lookup yields CDR1 SQVTM and CDR2 ANQGSEA. The germline V and J ends were trimmed by 4 bases and 0 bases, with 4 bases remaining between them. The CDR3 contains 12 residues. CDR3 sequence reads: CSVVASGNTIYF. The CDR3 nucleotides are TGCAGCGTTGTGGCCTCTGGAAACACCATATATTTT.

The genes are TRBV6-6 and TRBJ2-3; D ambiguous. V dropped 2 bases and J dropped 6 bases, with 9 bases sitting between them. The CDR3 length is 13 residues. Germline V gene sequence: CDR1 MNHNY, CDR2 SVGAGI (reference sequence). The CDR3 DNA sequence: TGTGCCAGCAGTTACCCCCCAGAGGATACGCAGTATTTT. This encodes CASSYPPEDTQYF.

This rearrangement joins TRBV6-4 to TRBJ2-5; TRBD2 matches 8 bases. Trimming took 0 bases from V and 5 from J; bases not matched to a gene: 2. Germline lookup yields CDR1 MRHNA and CDR2 SNTAGT. This CDR3 is 14 amino acids long. CDR3 loop: CASSDSGLVETQYF. The CDR3 nucleotides are TGTGCCAGCAGTGACTCGGGACTAGTGGAGACCCAGTACTTC.

The V call is TRBV27, the J call TRBJ1-1; no clear D gene. Trimming left V 5 bases short and J 2 bases short, with 12 bases between. The CDR3 contains 14 residues. Germline loops: CDR1 MNHEY, CDR2 SMNVEV (reference sequence). CDR3 bases: TGTGCCAGCAGTCACCGCCGGGGTAACACTGAAGCTTTCTTT. This gives the protein CASSHRRGNTEAFF.

V is TRBV5-4 and J is TRBJ2-5, with a weak D call TRBD1 (6 bases). The J call may be mistaken, given a closer DNA end match to TRBJ2-7. This CDR3 is 14 amino acids long. Germline V gene sequence: CDR1 SGHNT, CDR2 YYREEE (reference sequence). The CDR3 nucleotides are TGTGCCAGCAGCTTTGGGGGACACCACTACGAGCAGTACTTC. Its translation is CASSFGGHHYEQYF.

The chain joins TRBV6-5 to TRBJ1-2; TRBD1 might be the D (5 bases). The germline V and J ends were trimmed by 6 bases and 5 bases, with 10 bases remaining between them. This CDR3 region has 12 residues. Germline V lookup: CDR1 MNHEY, CDR2 SVGAGI. CDR3 bases: TGTGCCAGCAGCCCAGGGACGTATGGCTACACCTTC. As protein: CASSPGTYGYTF.

The J gene is TRBJ2-7, the V gene TRBV11-2; D gene ambiguous. The V gene's germline CDR1 is SGHAT and CDR2 FQNNGV. V was cut by 5 bases and J by 3 bases, with 11 bases left in between. The CDR3 consists of 13 residues. The CDR3 sequence is CASSPTPSYEQYF. The CDR3 region has the DNA TGTGCCAGCAGCCCCACCCCCAGCTACGAGCAGTACTTC.

The chain carries TRBV19 and TRBJ1-5; D is undetermined. The CDR3 consists of 14 residues. V shed 3 bases and J shed 6 bases, with 12 bases lying between them. Germline V gene data show CDR1 as LNHDA and CDR2 as SQIVND (reference sequence). CDR3 protein: CASSMSGRGQPQHF. CDR3 bases: TGTGCCAGTAGTATGTCCGGACGGGGTCAGCCCCAGCATTTT.

In DNA form, the CDR3 reads TGCGCCAGCAGCCAAGAGGCTACTAACTATGGCTACACCTTC. Translated: CASSQEATNYGYTF. This chain joins TRBV4-3 and TRBJ1-2, with no clear D. Germline V lookup: CDR1 LGHNA, CDR2 YSLEER. CDR3 length: 14 residues. V was cut by 0 bases and J by 0 bases, with 5 bases left in between.

The V call is TRBV7-2, the J call TRBJ1-1, with 7 bases that match TRBD1. Germline loops: CDR1 SGHTA, CDR2 FQGNSA. V was clipped by 1 base and J by 12 bases; unmatched bases: 8. The CDR3 runs to 13 residues. CDR3 nucleotides: TGTGCCAGCAGCTTAGAGGGGGCAGTGAGTCCTTTCTTT. Protein: CASSLEGAVSPFF.

The sample holds one count of this clone. The rearrangement joins TRBV6-6 to TRBJ2-7; D gene ambiguous. Germline V gene lookup returns CDR1 MNHNY and CDR2 SVGAGI (reference sequence). The CDR3 is made up of 14 amino acids. V was clipped by 2 bases and J by 7 bases, with 15 bases between them. The CDR3 loop reads CASSYHSLQEEQYF. The CDR3 DNA is TGTGCCAGCAGTTACCACTCTCTCCAAGAAGAGCAGTACTTC.

V usage is TRBV28 and J usage is TRBJ2-7; TRBD1 is a possible D gene (7 bases). CDR3 size: 14 residues. The germline V gene has CDR1 MDHEN and CDR2 SYDVKM. Trimming took off 10 bases at V and 0 bases at J, with 16 bases between the two ends. The DNA of the CDR3 is TGTGCCACCCGAGGTCAGGGGGGCTCCTACGAGCAGTACTTC. Translating gives CATRGQGGSYEQYF.

The J gene is TRBJ2-1, the V gene TRBV29-1; D gene unclear. Germline CDR1 reads SQVTM; CDR2 reads ANQGSEA. This CDR3 has 11 residues. V dropped 4 bases and J dropped 4 bases, with 5 bases sitting between them. The chain's CDR3 is CSVVSYNEQFF. The DNA of the CDR3 is TGCAGCGTTGTAAGTTACAATGAGCAGTTCTTC.

The J gene is TRBJ2-2, the V gene TRBV15, with D possibly matching TRBD1 (6 bases). V dropped 0 bases and J dropped 6 bases, with 11 bases sitting between them. This CDR3 is built from 15 residues. Germline CDR1 is LNHNV and CDR2 is YYDKDF (reference sequence). The CDR3 here is CATSRDRTESGELFF. The DNA of the CDR3 is TGTGCCACCAGCAGAGATAGGACAGAATCCGGGGAGCTGTTTTTT.

The count of this clone is one. The V gene is TRBV4-2, the J gene TRBJ1-2, with unresolved D. The germline V gene has CDR1 LGHNA and CDR2 YNFKEQ. Trimming left V 4 bases short and J 6 bases short, with 9 bases between. CDR3 length equals 12 residues. The CDR3 DNA is TGTGCCAGCAGCCTCTATTCCGATGGCTACACCTTC. Its translation is CASSLYSDGYTF.

The chain uses TRBV18 and TRBJ1-1; tentative D call: TRBD1 (5 bases). The CDR3 is 15 residues long. Trimming removed 2 bases at V and 3 bases at J, with 13 bases between. Per the germline V gene, CDR1 is KGHSH and CDR2 is LQKENI. Here the CDR3 DNA reads TGTGCCAGCTCACCAGGGGCACCACCTTACACTGAAGCTTTCTTT. Amino acids: CASSPGAPPYTEAFF.

The V gene is TRBV5-1, the J gene TRBJ2-5, with D maybe TRBD1 (7 bases). The CDR3 covers 14 residues. Germline CDR1 reads SGHRS; CDR2 reads YFSETQ. The germline V and J ends were trimmed by 4 bases and 2 bases, with 12 bases remaining between them. CDR3 sequence reads: CASSRGTVQETQYF. The CDR3 DNA reads as TGCGCCAGCAGCCGGGGGACAGTGCAAGAGACCCAGTACTTC.

The chain is built from TRBV6-5 and TRBJ1-1; maybe TRBD1 (5 bases). Trimming took 5 bases from V and 1 from J, leaving 8 bases between them. There are 13 residues in the CDR3. Germline loops: CDR1 MNHEY, CDR2 SVGAGI. CDR3: CASSPGANTEAFF. The CDR3 nucleotides read TGTGCCAGCAGTCCCGGGGCGAACACTGAAGCTTTCTTT.

The genes are TRBV7-9 and TRBJ2-5, with D possibly TRBD2 on 5 matching bases. Germline V CDR1 and CDR2: SEHNR, FQNEAQ (reference sequence). Trimming removed 5 bases at V and 9 bases at J, with 22 bases between. CDR3 length: 15 residues. The chain's CDR3 is CASSLTKTGKMSQYF. Here the CDR3 DNA reads TGTGCCAGCAGCCTTACTAAGACCGGGAAGATGTCCCAGTACTTC.

J is TRBJ2-2 and V is TRBV7-2; 7 nucleotides agree with TRBD1. The CDR3 totals 15 residues. The ends lost 3 bases at V and 5 bases at J; junction bases unmatched: 6. From germline, CDR1 is SGHTA and CDR2 FQGNSA. CDR3: CASSFARGFTGELFF. CDR3 in DNA: TGTGCCAGCAGCTTTGCCAGGGGGTTTACCGGGGAGCTGTTTTTT. The full variable domain, its missing parts supplied by reference TRBV7-2 and TRBJ2-2, is GAGVSQSPSNKVTEKGKDVELRCDPISGHTALYWYRQSLGQGLEFLIYFQGNSAPDKSGLPSDRFSAERTGGSVSTLTIQRTQQEDSAVYLCASSFARGFTGELFFGEGSRLTVL.

The genes are TRBV7-2 and TRBJ2-1; tentatively, D is TRBD2 (5 bases). The V gene lost 2 bases and the J gene lost 9 bases, with 11 bases spanning the gap. CDR1 and CDR2 (germline): SGHTA, FQGNSA. This CDR3 spans 13 amino acids. The CDR3 loop reads CASSLTGLPEQFF. For the CDR3, the DNA is TGTGCCAGCAGCTTAACGGGATTACCTGAGCAGTTCTTC.

The chain combines TRBV27 with TRBJ2-3; tentative D call: TRBD1 (6 bases). Germline V gives CDR1 MNHEY, CDR2 SMNVEV (reference sequence). The V gene lost 5 bases and the J gene lost 2 bases, with 17 bases spanning the gap. The CDR3 runs to 16 residues. CDR3 protein: CASSPSSRQDTDTQYF. DNA for the CDR3: TGTGCCAGCAGTCCCTCTTCCCGACAGGACACAGATACGCAGTATTTT.

This chain joins TRBV6-6 and TRBJ2-7; D may be TRBD1 (7 bases). Germline CDR1 and CDR2: MNHNY and SVGAGI (reference sequence). V was pared by 6 bases and J by 7 bases, with 16 bases between. CDR3 length: 13 amino acids. The CDR3 here is CASRHPQGREQYF. In DNA, the CDR3 is TGTGCCAGCAGACATCCACAGGGGAGGGAGCAGTACTTC.

This clone was seen only a few times. The genes are TRBV11-2 and TRBJ2-1; D is uncertain. V was clipped by 1 base and J by 9 bases, with 7 bases between them. The CDR3 has 12 amino acids. Germline loops: CDR1 SGHAT, CDR2 FQNNGV. CDR3 sequence reads: CASSLAGGEQFF. CDR3 in DNA: TGTGCCAGCAGCTTAGCGGGTGGTGAGCAGTTCTTC.

The chain recombines TRBV29-1 with TRBJ1-2; possible D gene TRBD1, 6 bases. Germline loops: CDR1 SQVTM, CDR2 ANQGSEA. The ends were cut back, 4 bases at V and 7 bases at J, with 10 bases in the middle. The CDR3 spans 11 residues. The CDR3 region has the DNA TGCAGCGTTGTCGGGGGGCCTGGCTACACCTTC. This gives the protein CSVVGGPGYTF.

J is TRBJ2-1 and V is TRBV29-1; 13 bases agree with TRBD2. The CDR3 has 17 amino acids. The germline V gene encodes CDR1 SQVTM and CDR2 ANQGSEA. After removal of 3 bases from V and 0 bases from J, the junction contained 5 bases not matched to a gene. This CDR3 reads CSVETSGRFFSYNEQFF. Here the CDR3 DNA reads TGCAGCGTTGAGACTAGCGGGAGGTTTTTCTCCTACAATGAGCAGTTCTTC.

V usage is TRBV18 and J usage is TRBJ1-1; tentatively, D is TRBD1 (6 bases). The V gene lost 2 bases and the J gene lost 2 bases, with 12 bases spanning the gap. There are 15 residues in the CDR3. Germline lookup yields CDR1 KGHSH and CDR2 LQKENI. CDR3: CASSPDGQPNTEAFF. Written as DNA, the CDR3 is TGTGCCAGCTCACCAGACGGACAGCCCAACACTGAAGCTTTCTTT.

This chain links TRBV2 with TRBJ1-2; D call uncertain. Germline V gene sequence: CDR1 SNHLY, CDR2 FYNNEI. The V end lost 8 bases, the J end lost 1 base, and 14 bases lay between the germline ends. The CDR3 runs 14 residues. CDR3 sequence reads: CASHPGEGNYGYTF. The DNA of the CDR3 is TGTGCCAGCCACCCCGGAGAGGGTAACTATGGCTACACCTTC.

The chain uses TRBV7-6 and TRBJ2-1; TRBD2 matches at 7 bases. The germline V gene encodes CDR1 SGHVS and CDR2 FNYEAQ. Unmatched junction bases numbered 7, after V lost 1 base and J lost 4 bases. The CDR3 length is 16 residues. The CDR3 DNA is TGTGCCAGCAGCTTAGAAGGGGTTAGCGGGTACAATGAGCAGTTCTTC. It translates to CASSLEGVSGYNEQFF.